Here is one TCR beta chain with its context. Its antigen remains unidentified. The sample originates from a study of radiation and T cells in renal cell carcinoma. General study findings and limits: Baseline intratumoral clonotype presence is unknown without pretreatment biopsies. Top tumor clonotypes rose in blood 2 weeks post-radiation, then contracted.

Indicated time point: baseline pretreatment blood. The treatment: 15 Gy SBRT to primary tumor, nephrectomy 4 weeks later. Blood was sampled at baseline, 2 weeks and 4 weeks after SBRT. The germline gives CDR1 SEHNR, CDR2 FQNEAQ (reference sequence). V shed 1 base and J shed 1 base, with 17 bases lying between them. The CDR3 sequence is 18 residues long. Generated by immunoSEQ multiplex PCR, the TCRdb table keeps only in-frame clones and is missing some. The sample holds 94,000 or so clones; 82% are singletons and the top ten take roughly 6%. Specimen: blood, collected from a patient whose treatment included radiotherapy and nephrectomy. The source is a man aged 55-75 years with renal cell carcinoma. This sequence joins TRBV7-9 and TRBJ2-1, with a weak D call TRBD2 (6 bases). The CDR3 bases are TGTGCCAGCAGCTTAGTATGGGAGGCGGTACTTTCCTACAATGAGCAGTTCTTC. Its translation: CASSLVWEAVLSYNEQFF.